These 24 T cell receptor beta chains share one sample of origin, sequenced in a study of technical replicates of blood from a few donors. The repertoire was sequenced with immunoSEQ multiplex PCR; TCRdb's copy has only in-frame clones and lacks some. The table includes fewer than 12,000 clones, roughly 94% detected once. Material for sequencing was PBMCs. The receptors were sampled from a human donor in good health.

The chain combines TRBV5-1 with TRBJ2-7; D perhaps matches TRBD2 (5 bases). Trimming took off 4 bases at V and 0 bases at J, with 17 bases between the two ends. The germline CDR1 and CDR2 sequences are SGHRS and YFSETQ. The CDR3 totals 16 residues. The chain's CDR3 is CASSLTPSGTSYEQYF. DNA of the CDR3: TGCGCCAGCAGCCTAACCCCAAGCGGAACCTCCTACGAGCAGTACTTC.

The chain carries TRBV6-1 and TRBJ1-3; D is possibly TRBD1 (5 bases). Germline V gene lookup returns CDR1 MNHNS and CDR2 SASEGT. Trimming stripped 0 bases from V and 3 bases from J, with 9 bases between. The CDR3 runs to 15 residues. The CDR3 sequence: CASSEATGVGNTIYF. The CDR3 DNA sequence: TGTGCCAGCAGTGAAGCTACGGGGGTTGGAAACACCATATATTTT.

V gene TRBV29-1 combines with J gene TRBJ1-1; D uncertain. The CDR3 consists of 12 residues. Trimming stripped 7 bases from V and 1 base from J, with 10 bases between. Per the germline V gene, CDR1 is SQVTM and CDR2 is ANQGSEA. The CDR3 loop reads CSARTQNTEAFF. The CDR3, as DNA: TGCAGCGCTAGAACACAGAACACTGAAGCTTTCTTT.

V usage is TRBV10-3 and J usage is TRBJ2-7, with 7 nucleotides matching TRBD1. This CDR3 comprises 13 residues. CDR1 ENHRY and CDR2 SYGVKD come from the germline V gene. V shed 6 bases and J 2 bases; nucleotides not matched to a gene: 4. CDR3 coding DNA: TGTGCCATCAGGAGGGGACAGACCTACGAGCAGTACTTC. Its translation is CAIRRGQTYEQYF.

The chain employs TRBV21-1 and TRBJ2-7; no DNA check was done on the table's D call, TRBD2. TRBV21-1 is recorded as a pseudogene. The CDR3 is 14 residues long. The CDR3 reads CASSTPRVSYEQYF. The CDR3 DNA reads TGTGCCAGTTCCACCCCGCGGGTTTCCTACGAGCAGTACTTC.

The chain uses TRBV28 and TRBJ2-7, with 8 nucleotides matching TRBD2. The germline V gene encodes CDR1 MDHEN and CDR2 SYDVKM. CDR3 length: 14 residues. V was pared by 6 bases and J by 4 bases, with 8 bases of the junction left unmatched. The CDR3 DNA reads as TGTGCCAGCAGCCGGAGCGGGAGTAAATACGAGCAGTACTTC. This gives the protein CASSRSGSKYEQYF.

The V gene is TRBV12-5, the J gene TRBJ2-5; a weak D match, TRBD1 (6 bases). Germline V gene sequence: CDR1 LGHNT, CDR2 FRNRAP. Trimming took 1 base from V and 5 from J, leaving 14 bases between them. The CDR3 has 15 amino acids. CDR3 sequence (DNA): TGTGCTAGTGGTTTGGATACAGGGTTTTTCGAGACCCAGTACTTC. Protein sequence: CASGLDTGFFETQYF.

As DNA, the CDR3 is TGTGCCTGGAGGAAGATTAGACTCACTGGAAACACCATATATTTT. The encoded protein is CAWRKIRLTGNTIYF. The V call is TRBV30, the J call TRBJ1-3; D not resolved. Trimming removed 3 bases from V and 2 bases from J, with 14 bases in between. CDR3 size: 15 residues. CDR1 and CDR2 (germline): GTSNPN, SVGIG (reference sequence).

This clone appeared once. The rearrangement uses TRBV6-5 and TRBJ1-1, with a tentative D call TRBD1 (5 bases). Germline V lookup: CDR1 MNHEY, CDR2 SVGAGI. The CDR3 runs to 11 residues. Trimming removed 8 bases from V and 8 bases from J, with 12 bases in between. CDR3 sequence reads: CASGGGGEAFF. DNA of the CDR3: TGTGCCAGCGGGGGTGGAGGGGAAGCTTTCTTT.

The J gene is TRBJ2-1, the V gene TRBV9; TRBD2 aligns across 8 bases. CDR3 length: 15 residues. CDR1 and CDR2 from the germline V gene are SGDLS and YYNGEE. The J segment lost 4 bases and the V segment lost 2 bases, leaving 5 bases of the junction unmatched. This CDR3 is CASSVSTSGYNEQFF. The CDR3 DNA reads TGTGCCAGCAGCGTCTCAACTAGCGGTTACAATGAGCAGTTCTTC. The full variable domain, completed using reference TRBV9 and TRBJ2-1, is DSGVTQTPKHLITATGQRVTLRCSPRSGDLSVYWYQQSLDQGLQFLIQYYNGEERAKGNILERFSAQQFPDLHSELNLSSLELGDSALYFCASSVSTSGYNEQFFGPGTRLTVL.

The chain has TRBV28 and TRBJ2-1; tentative D call: TRBD2 (6 bases). The ends were cut back, 3 bases at V and 6 bases at J, with 12 bases in the middle. CDR3 length: 14 residues. Germline V gene sequence: CDR1 MDHEN, CDR2 SYDVKM. Here the CDR3 DNA reads TGTGCCAGCAGTTTGGGACTGGAGGGCAATGAGCAGTTCTTC. Translating it yields CASSLGLEGNEQFF.

The V call is TRBV7-6, the J call TRBJ2-1; 14 bases are shared with TRBD2. The CDR3 loop spans 16 amino acids. Trimming removed 5 bases from V and 8 bases from J; junction bases left unmatched: 8. CDR1 is SGHVS and CDR2 is FNYEAQ in the germline V gene. The DNA for the CDR3 is TGTGCCAGCAGCGGATCCGGGACTAGCGGGAGACATGAGCAGTTCTTC. Translating gives CASSGSGTSGRHEQFF.

This chain joins TRBV7-9 and TRBJ1-3; a weak D match, TRBD1 (6 bases). The germline gives CDR1 SEHNR, CDR2 FQNEAQ (reference sequence). The CDR3 runs 15 residues. V lost 1 base and J 4 bases, leaving 11 bases between the germline ends. The CDR3 is CASSLDAGAGNTIYF. For the CDR3, the DNA is TGTGCCAGCAGCTTAGACGCAGGGGCAGGAAACACCATATATTTT.

The V call is TRBV5-6, the J call TRBJ1-1; D gene uncertain. The CDR3 has 14 amino acids. V was cut by 0 bases and J by 4 bases, with 10 bases left in between. CDR1 SGHDT and CDR2 YYEEEE come from the germline V gene. The CDR3 loop is CASSLGAPSTEAFF. Written as DNA, the CDR3 is TGTGCCAGCAGCTTGGGGGCCCCGAGCACTGAAGCTTTCTTT. Supplemented by reference TRBV5-6 and TRBJ1-1, the full variable domain reads DAGVTQSPTHLIKTRGQQVTLRCSPKSGHDTVSWYQQALGQGPQFIFQYYEEEERQRGNFPDRFSGHQFPNYSSELNVNALLLGDSALYLCASSLGAPSTEAFFGQGTRLTVV.

This chain connects TRBV7-9 to TRBJ2-4; tentative D call: TRBD1 (6 bases). V lost 5 bases, J lost 0 bases, and 11 bases lay in between. This CDR3 comprises 15 residues. Germline V gene lookup returns CDR1 SEHNR and CDR2 FQNEAQ (reference sequence). The chain's CDR3 is CASSPDREAKNIQYF. CDR3 in DNA: TGTGCCAGCAGCCCGGACAGAGAAGCCAAAAACATTCAGTACTTC.

A single count supports this clone. The gene calls are TRBV28 and TRBJ2-3; a weak D match, TRBD2 (6 bases). Looked up from germline, CDR1 is MDHEN and CDR2 is SYDVKM. This CDR3 has 16 amino acids. V shed 6 bases and J shed 1 base, with 17 bases lying between them. CDR3 coding DNA: TGTGCCAGCAGATCCCCTGGGGAGCGGGGCACAGATACGCAGTATTTT. It codes for CASRSPGERGTDTQYF.

The chain combines TRBV2 with TRBJ2-3, with 13 bases matching TRBD2. The CDR3 consists of 16 residues. CDR1 and CDR2 from the germline V gene are SNHLY and FYNNEI. V was clipped by 4 bases and J by 6 bases; unmatched bases: 7. CDR3 in DNA: TGTGCCAGCAGTGTCGGGACTAGCGGGACAATGGATACGCAGTATTTT. It translates to CASSVGTSGTMDTQYF.

V and J are TRBV6-5 and TRBJ1-4, with D unresolved. CDR1 and CDR2 from the germline V gene are MNHEY and SVGAGI. The CDR3 length is 13 residues. V gave up 8 bases and J gave up 10 bases, with 17 bases separating them. DNA of the CDR3: TGTGCCAGCGGAAAATTAAATGAGGGAAAACTGTTTTTT. Protein sequence: CASGKLNEGKLFF.

This chain joins TRBV4-2 and TRBJ2-1; D might be TRBD2 (6 bases). CDR1 and CDR2 (germline): LGHNA, YNFKEQ. V was trimmed by 0 bases and J by 5 bases, leaving 11 bases between them. The length of the CDR3 is 15 residues. This CDR3 reads CASSQDGRPDNEQFF. CDR3 DNA sequence: TGTGCCAGCAGCCAAGACGGGAGACCAGACAATGAGCAGTTCTTC.

This sequence joins TRBV6-1 and TRBJ2-1; the match to TRBD2 covers 13 bases. Germline V CDR1 and CDR2: MNHNS, SASEGT. The CDR3 consists of 16 residues. After removal of 0 bases from V and 10 bases from J, the junction contained 6 bases not matched to a gene. Here the CDR3 reads CASSEAIGLAGVEQFF. The CDR3, as DNA: TGTGCCAGCAGTGAAGCAATCGGACTAGCGGGAGTAGAGCAGTTCTTC.

The chain joins TRBV18 to TRBJ1-3; 9 bases align to TRBD1. CDR3 length equals 15 residues. V shed 6 bases and J 4 bases; nucleotides not matched to a gene: 7. CDR1 is KGHSH and CDR2 is LQKENI in the germline V gene. The chain's CDR3 is CASSLGQGIGNTIYF. The CDR3 DNA reads as TGTGCCAGCTCGCTGGGACAGGGAATAGGAAACACCATATATTTT. Looking up the rest from reference TRBV18 and TRBJ1-3 gives the full variable domain: NAGVMQNPRHLVRRRGQEARLRCSPMKGHSHVYWYRQLPEEGLKFMVYLQKENIIDESGMPKERFSAEFPKEGPSILRIQQVVRGDSAAYFCASSLGQGIGNTIYFGEGSWLTVV.

The rearrangement joins TRBV27 to TRBJ1-1; D gene ambiguous. The CDR3 is 12 amino acids. The V end was cut by 6 bases, the J end by 7 bases, with 12 bases between. In germline, CDR1 is MNHEY, CDR2 SMNVEV (reference sequence). CDR3 DNA sequence: TGTGCCAGCAGCATCGAGGGAGGTGAAGCTTTCTTT. Its translation: CASSIEGGEAFF.

The V gene is TRBV19, the J gene TRBJ1-5; D unclear. Germline values: CDR1 LNHDA, CDR2 SQIVND (reference sequence). V was trimmed by 6 bases and J by 4 bases, leaving 16 bases between them. The CDR3 spans 15 residues. CDR3 in amino acids: CASSFAIQINQPQHF. The CDR3 DNA reads as TGTGCCAGTAGCTTCGCCATACAAATTAATCAGCCCCAGCATTTT.

J is TRBJ2-7 and V is TRBV6-1, with 9 bases fitting TRBD2. CDR3 length: 15 residues. Germline CDR1 is MNHNS and CDR2 is SASEGT. The ends lost 4 bases at V and 1 base at J; junction bases unmatched: 5. The CDR3: CASSAPGLASYEQYF. Written as DNA, the CDR3 is TGTGCCAGCAGTGCACCGGGACTAGCATCCTACGAGCAGTACTTC.